This is a list of T cell receptor beta chains from one sample in a study of shared clonotypes between healthy human individuals. Repertoires were generated with immunoSEQ multiplex PCR, while TCRdb's copy carries only in-frame clones and drops some. There are 950,000 to 1,200,000 clones in the sample; about 72% occur only once, and over 0.8% lies in the top ten. Material: memory CD4+ T cells from PBMCs. These receptors all stem from a man between 18 and 29 years old in good health. Some clones in this sample may be carry-over from other donors' samples. Each CDR3 is given with its conserved first and last residue. The D gene is left open where the match is weak. Only part of the rows carry a size: once, few, many, or a class if the clone is expanded.

d_call | clone_size | j_call | v_call | cdr3_nt | cdr3_aa
TRBD1 | once | TRBJ2-1 | TRBV4-3 | TGCGCCAGCAGCCCCAGGGGGTGGAGTTCCTACAATGAGCAGTTCTTC | CASSPRGWSSYNEQFF
- | once | TRBJ1-5 | TRBV27 | TGTGCCAGCAGTTTGGAGGGCTGGGATCAGCCCCAGCATTTT | CASSLEGWDQPQHF
- | - | TRBJ1-4 | TRBV28 | TGTGCCAGCAGTCCTCATAATGAAAAACTGTTTTTT | CASSPHNEKLFF
TRBD2 | - | TRBJ2-7 | TRBV18 | TGTGCCAGCTCGCGGACTAGCGGGGGACCCTACGAGCAGTACTTC | CASSRTSGGPYEQYF
- | - | TRBJ2-3 | TRBV27 | TGTGCCAGCAGTAGTACAGGGCCGGGTACGCAGTATTTT | CASSSTGPGTQYF
- | - | TRBJ2-1 | TRBV30 | TGTGCCTGGACCCCGGGAGAATGGAATGAGCAGTTCTTC | CAWTPGEWNEQFF
- | - | TRBJ2-5 | TRBV6-4 | TGTGCCAGCAGTCGAGTCAGGGGCCCTCAAGAGACCCAGTACTTC | CASSRVRGPQETQYF
TRBD1 | - | TRBJ1-5 | TRBV7-9 | TGTGCCAGCAGCCCAACAGGGGTGCAGCCCCAGCATTTT | CASSPTGVQPQHF
- | - | TRBJ1-1 | TRBV28 | TGTGCCAGCAGTTCCCACAGGGCTCACACTGAAGCTTTCTTT | CASSSHRAHTEAFF
- | - | TRBJ2-3 | TRBV7-2 | TGTGCCGGCAGCCTGACGAGCACAGATACGCAGTATTTT | CAGSLTSTDTQYF
TRBD2 | - | TRBJ2-2 | TRBV7-2 | TGTGCCAGCAGCTTAAGTGCGGGAGGGATCACCGGGGAGCTGTTTTTT | CASSLSAGGITGELFF
- | - | TRBJ1-1 | TRBV30 | TGTGCCTGGTCAGAGCAGACGAACACTGAAGCTTTCTTT | CAWSEQTNTEAFF
TRBD1 | - | TRBJ2-3 | TRBV5-1 | TGCGCCAGCAGCCCCGGACAGGTGAGAGATACGCAGTATTTT | CASSPGQVRDTQYF
- | - | TRBJ1-1 | TRBV11-2 | TGTGCCAGCAGCTTACAGGGCGTTTTCTTT | CASSLQGVFF
- | - | TRBJ2-1 | TRBV9 | TGTGCCAGCAGCGCTAGACTAGGGTCCTACAATGAGCAGTTCTTC | CASSARLGSYNEQFF
- | - | TRBJ2-5 | TRBV10-3 | TGTGCCATCCGGGAGATGGCAGGGATAGAGACCCAGTACTTC | CAIREMAGIETQYF
TRBD2 | - | TRBJ2-1 | TRBV6-5 | TGTGCCAGCAGTTACTCGACTAGCGGGTACAATGAGCAGTTCTTC | CASSYSTSGYNEQFF
- | few | TRBJ2-7 | TRBV21-1 | TGTGCCAGCAGCACAACCTCGGGGGACAGGGGGCCCTACGAGCAGTACTTC | CASSTTSGDRGPYEQYF
- | - | TRBJ1-2 | TRBV20-1 | TGCAGTGCTAGGGGATACGACGGCTACACCTTC | CSARGYDGYTF
TRBD2 | - | TRBJ2-7 | TRBV25-1 | TGTGCCAGCAGTGAATTGCGGGGGGGCGAGCAGTACTTC | CASSELRGGEQYF
- | - | TRBJ2-3 | TRBV10-2 | TGCGCCAGCAGGGTGGGGACAGATACGCAGTATTTT | CASRVGTDTQYF
TRBD1 | - | TRBJ2-3 | TRBV5-4 | TGTGCCAGCGGTGACAGGGGAGAAGCAGATACGCAGTATTTT | CASGDRGEADTQYF
- | - | TRBJ2-1 | TRBV5-4 | TGTGCCAGCAGCTTCCAGTTCGGAGCCTCCTACAATGAGCAGTTCTTC | CASSFQFGASYNEQFF
- | - | TRBJ1-3 | TRBV9 | TGTGCCAGCAGCGCTGCAGGGACTGGAAACACCATATATTTT | CASSAAGTGNTIYF
TRBD1 | few | TRBJ2-7 | TRBV11-2 | TGTGCCAGCAGCCCCAGGGACAGGTCCTACGAGCAGTACTTC | CASSPRDRSYEQYF
- | - | TRBJ1-2 | TRBV4-2 | TGTGCCAGCAGCCAATCGACCCAGGGCCGGTCTGGTGGCTATGGCTACACCTTC | CASSQSTQGRSGGYGYTF
- | - | TRBJ1-2 | TRBV27 | TGTGCCAGCAGTTTTATCGGGCCACGGAGAGATTCTAACTATGGCTACACCTTC | CASSFIGPRRDSNYGYTF
- | - | TRBJ2-1 | TRBV7-8 | TGTGCCAGCAGCTTAGCCGAGGCCTACAATGAGCAGTTCTTC | CASSLAEAYNEQFF
- | - | TRBJ1-3 | TRBV28 | TGTGCCAGCAGTTTGTTGGGCGGGGGCAGTGGAAACACCATATATTTT | CASSLLGGGSGNTIYF
- | - | TRBJ1-2 | TRBV2 | TGTGCCAGCAGTGCTACCCCCGTGCAGGGCTACACCTTC | CASSATPVQGYTF
TRBD1 | - | TRBJ2-7 | TRBV6-6 | TGTGCCAGCAGAGACCGACAGGGACCCTACGAGCAGTACTTC | CASRDRQGPYEQYF
- | - | TRBJ1-1 | TRBV5-6 | TGTGCCAGCAGCTTGACCTCAGTCTATTCGGACAGATCGAACACTGAAGCTTTCTTT | CASSLTSVYSDRSNTEAFF
- | - | TRBJ1-1 | TRBV6-5 | TGTGCCAGCACCCCCGAGGCGAACACTGAAGCTTTCTTT | CASTPEANTEAFF
TRBD1 | many | TRBJ2-7 | TRBV5-1 | TGCGCCAGCAGCTTAAAGGGGGACAGGGTCTCCTACGAGCAGTACTTC | CASSLKGDRVSYEQYF
- | - | TRBJ2-7 | TRBV10-3 | TGTGCCATCAGTGACACGACTCCTCCCCAGCAGTACTTC | CAISDTTPPQQYF
TRBD1 | - | TRBJ1-1 | TRBV18 | TGTGCCAGCTCACCGCGGGACAGCGTTGTCATGAACACTGAAGCTTTCTTT | CASSPRDSVVMNTEAFF
- | once | TRBJ2-2 | TRBV18 | TGTGCCAGCTCACCAAGACAAGGGGACGGGGAGCTGTTTTTT | CASSPRQGDGELFF
- | - | TRBJ2-7 | TRBV28 | TGTGCCAGCAGTTTAAGGGACTACGAGCAGTACTTC | CASSLRDYEQYF
TRBD1 | many | TRBJ1-2 | TRBV19 | TGTGCCAGTATGCAGGGGACGACAGGGGGCGTTTTCACCTTC | CASMQGTTGGVFTF
TRBD2 | once | TRBJ2-7 | TRBV6-1 | TGTGCCAGCAGTTTTGGCGGGGGCTCCTACGAGCAGTACTTC | CASSFGGGSYEQYF
- | few | TRBJ1-5 | TRBV5-1 | TGCGCCAGCAGCCCCAGGGGAGGGGGTCAGCCCCAGCATTTT | CASSPRGGGQPQHF
- | - | TRBJ1-5 | TRBV2 | TGTGCCGGGGGCCGGGACACCAATCAGCCCCAGCATTTT | CAGGRDTNQPQHF
- | few | TRBJ1-1 | TRBV30 | TGTGCCTGGAGCGTAACCGAGAGGACTGAAGCTTTCTTT | CAWSVTERTEAFF
TRBD2 | - | TRBJ2-1 | TRBV4-1 | TGCGCCAGCAGCCGGGGACTAGCGGATTACAATGAGCAGTTCTTC | CASSRGLADYNEQFF
- | few | TRBJ1-2 | TRBV18 | TGTGCCAGCTCACCACCCGAGAGGGAGGCCTATGGCTACACCTTC | CASSPPEREAYGYTF
TRBD2 | - | TRBJ2-7 | TRBV5-1 | TGCGCCAGCAGCCCGGCGGGACTAGCGGGAGGGGGCTCCTACGAGCAGTACTTC | CASSPAGLAGGGSYEQYF
- | - | TRBJ2-1 | TRBV4-1 | TGCGCCAGCAGCGAGGGCCTTTACAATGAGCAGTTCTTC | CASSEGLYNEQFF
- | few | TRBJ1-2 | TRBV30 | TGTGCCTGGAGTGTAACGGATGGCTACACCTTC | CAWSVTDGYTF
TRBD1 | - | TRBJ2-7 | TRBV7-2 | TGTGCCAGCAGCTTAGACTTGGGGACAGTTAGCTCCTACGAGCAGTACTTC | CASSLDLGTVSSYEQYF
TRBD2 | - | TRBJ2-7 | TRBV5-6 | TGTGCCAGCAGCGCCTTTGGGACTAGCGGGAGGTTGGGGTACGAGCAGTACTTC | CASSAFGTSGRLGYEQYF
- | many | TRBJ2-1 | TRBV29-1 | TGCAGCGTTGCAGAGAGCTCCTACAATGAGCAGTTCTTC | CSVAESSYNEQFF